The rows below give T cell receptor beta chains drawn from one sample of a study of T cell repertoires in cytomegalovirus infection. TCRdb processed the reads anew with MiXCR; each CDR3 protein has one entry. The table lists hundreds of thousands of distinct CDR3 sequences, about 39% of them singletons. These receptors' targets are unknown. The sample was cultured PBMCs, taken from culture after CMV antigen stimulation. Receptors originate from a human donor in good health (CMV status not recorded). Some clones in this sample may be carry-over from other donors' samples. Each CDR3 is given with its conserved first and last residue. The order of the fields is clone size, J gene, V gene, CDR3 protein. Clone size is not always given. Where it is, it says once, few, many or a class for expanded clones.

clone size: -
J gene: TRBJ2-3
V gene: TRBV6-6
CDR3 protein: CASSYLAGGGSDTQYF

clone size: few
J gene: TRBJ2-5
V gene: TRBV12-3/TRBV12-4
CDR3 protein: CASTVAGAAETQYF

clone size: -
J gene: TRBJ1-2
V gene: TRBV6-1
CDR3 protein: CASSYRGNHYGYTF

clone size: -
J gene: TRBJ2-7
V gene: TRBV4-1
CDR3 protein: CASSQLPMAGSPLEQYF

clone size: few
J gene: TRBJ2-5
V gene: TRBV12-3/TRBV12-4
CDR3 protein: CASSNPTSGRAGGPETQYF

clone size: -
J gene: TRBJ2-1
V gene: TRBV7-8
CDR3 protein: CAGGGTSSRDEQFF

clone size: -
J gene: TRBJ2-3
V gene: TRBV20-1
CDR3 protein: CSAGSGLAGPPVADTQYF

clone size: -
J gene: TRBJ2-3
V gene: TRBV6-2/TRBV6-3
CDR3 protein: CASTLGQLGTDTQYF

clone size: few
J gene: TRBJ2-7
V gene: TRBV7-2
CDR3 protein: CASSSFGTGEQYF

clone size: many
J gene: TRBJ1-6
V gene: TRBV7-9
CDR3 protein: CASTDREVYSPLHF

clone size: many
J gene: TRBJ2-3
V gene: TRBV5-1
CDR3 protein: CASSLAPGTDTQYF

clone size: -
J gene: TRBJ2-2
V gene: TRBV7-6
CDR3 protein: CASSSGLGGTGELFF

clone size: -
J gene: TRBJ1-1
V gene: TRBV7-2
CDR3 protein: CASSAGTRAFF

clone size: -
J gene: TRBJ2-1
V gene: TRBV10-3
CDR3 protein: CATRLADSSYNEQFF

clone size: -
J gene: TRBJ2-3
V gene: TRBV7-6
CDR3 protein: CASSLAFGGNTQYF

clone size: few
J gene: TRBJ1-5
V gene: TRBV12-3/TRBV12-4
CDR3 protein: CASSTKARQPQHF

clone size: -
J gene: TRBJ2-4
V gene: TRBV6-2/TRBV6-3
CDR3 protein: CASSHGQIQYF

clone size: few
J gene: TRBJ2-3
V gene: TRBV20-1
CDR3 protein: CSASGPSSTDTQYF

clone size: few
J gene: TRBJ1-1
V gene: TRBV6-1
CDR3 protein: CASTSLDRGTEAFF

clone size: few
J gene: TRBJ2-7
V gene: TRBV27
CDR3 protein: CASSFWRFAYEQYF

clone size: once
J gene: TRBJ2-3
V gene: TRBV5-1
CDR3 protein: CASSWSGVPTDTQYF

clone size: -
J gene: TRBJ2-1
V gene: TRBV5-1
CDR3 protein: CASSSGTTSYNEQFF

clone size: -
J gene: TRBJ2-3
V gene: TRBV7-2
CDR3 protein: CASSLPEGAGGRGLSTDTQYF

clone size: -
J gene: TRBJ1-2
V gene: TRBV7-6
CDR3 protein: CASSLAPDRNYGYTF

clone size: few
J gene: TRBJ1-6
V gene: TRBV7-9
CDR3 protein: CASSPVLQGVRNSPLHF

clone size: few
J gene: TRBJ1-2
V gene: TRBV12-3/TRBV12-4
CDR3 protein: CASSLGVAYYGYTF

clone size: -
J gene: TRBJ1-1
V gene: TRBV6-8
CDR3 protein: CASSPRTVNSEAFF

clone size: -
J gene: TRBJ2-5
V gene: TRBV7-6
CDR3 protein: CASSPPGAGYGETQYF

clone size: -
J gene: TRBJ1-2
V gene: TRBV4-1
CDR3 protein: CASSQERGPNYGYTF

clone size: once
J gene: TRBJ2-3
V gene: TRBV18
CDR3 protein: CASSPGGENTQYF

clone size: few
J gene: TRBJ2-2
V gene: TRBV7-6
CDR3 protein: CASSLVGQMNTGELFF

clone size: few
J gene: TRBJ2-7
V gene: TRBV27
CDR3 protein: CASSFLQRGYEQYF

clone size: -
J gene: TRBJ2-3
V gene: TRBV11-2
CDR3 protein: CASSLQRGSTDTQYF

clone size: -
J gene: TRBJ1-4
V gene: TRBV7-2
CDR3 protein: CASSLLTGGNEKLFF

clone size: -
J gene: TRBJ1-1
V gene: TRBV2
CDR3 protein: CASSEKVTEAFF

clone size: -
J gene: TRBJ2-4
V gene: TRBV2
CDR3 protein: CASRGLVLNIQYF

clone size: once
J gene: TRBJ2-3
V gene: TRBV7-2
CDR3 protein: CASSLLREGLTQYF

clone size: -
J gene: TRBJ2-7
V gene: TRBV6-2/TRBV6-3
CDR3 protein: CASSSPGQVRYEQYF

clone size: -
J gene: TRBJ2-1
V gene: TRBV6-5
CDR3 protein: CASSSGAGYNEQFF

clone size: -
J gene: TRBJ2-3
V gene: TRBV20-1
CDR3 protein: CSARDAGGTDTQYF

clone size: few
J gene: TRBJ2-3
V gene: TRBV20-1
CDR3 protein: CSKTAVFEGGADTQYF

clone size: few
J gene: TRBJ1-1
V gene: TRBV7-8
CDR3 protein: CASRRGSGVF

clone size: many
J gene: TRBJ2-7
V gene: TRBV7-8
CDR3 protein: CASSLRRVILGEQYF

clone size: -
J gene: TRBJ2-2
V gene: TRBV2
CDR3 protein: CASRPDGTGELFF

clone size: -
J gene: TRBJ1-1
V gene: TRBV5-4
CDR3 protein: CASSLEVPGGPEAFF

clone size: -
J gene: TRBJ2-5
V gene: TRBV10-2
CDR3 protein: CASADQETQYF